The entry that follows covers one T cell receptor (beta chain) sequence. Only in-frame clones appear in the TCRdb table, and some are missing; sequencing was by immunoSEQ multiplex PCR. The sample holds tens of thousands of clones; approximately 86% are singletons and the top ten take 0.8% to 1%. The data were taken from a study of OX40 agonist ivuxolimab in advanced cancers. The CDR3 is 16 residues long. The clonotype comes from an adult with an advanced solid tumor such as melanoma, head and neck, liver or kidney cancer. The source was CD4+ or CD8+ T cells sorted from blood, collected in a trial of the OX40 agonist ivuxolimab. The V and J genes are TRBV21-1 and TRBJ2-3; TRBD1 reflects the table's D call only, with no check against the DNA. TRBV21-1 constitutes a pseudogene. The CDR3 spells CASSKVEQGAIDTQYF. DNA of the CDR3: TGTGCCAGCAGCAAAGTAGAACAGGGGGCGATAGATACGCAGTATTTT.